Listed below are T cell receptor beta chains from one sample, sequenced in a study of vaccination effects on CD4 cells after COVID-19. Antigen specificity for these receptors is unknown. Assay: immunoSEQ multiplex PCR; the TCRdb copy retains only in-frame clones and omits some. The sample has about 74,000 clones, more than 70% seen once; the top ten hold around 2%. The sequenced sample was CD4+ T cells from PBMCs cultured without peptide, obtained before COVID-19 vaccination. These receptors were obtained from a human donor who received a COVID-19 vaccine. The CDR3 runs from the conserved cysteine through the conserved F or W. The D gene is left open where the match is weak. Only some rows state a clone size, as once, few, many or a class for expanded clones.

len	v_gene	abundance	j_gene	d_gene	CDR3nt	CDR3aa
13	TRBV9	-	TRBJ1-3	-	TGTGCCAGCAGCGTCGGGGATTGGAACACCATATATTTT	CASSVGDWNTIYF
16	TRBV6-6	-	TRBJ1-4	TRBD1	TGTGCCAGCAGTACCGGGACAGGTCCGCGGGATGAAAAACTGTTTTTT	CASSTGTGPRDEKLFF
13	TRBV15	-	TRBJ1-2	TRBD1	TGTGCCACCAGCAGAGCCGGACAGGATGGCTACACCTTC	CATSRAGQDGYTF
16	TRBV4-3	-	TRBJ1-1	-	TGCGCCAGCAGCCAAGATCGGGGCAGGGAGGACACTGAAGCTTTCTTT	CASSQDRGREDTEAFF
15	TRBV29-1	once	TRBJ1-4	TRBD1	TGCAGCGTGTACAGGGGGCTAGGGAATAATGAAAAACTGTTTTTT	CSVYRGLGNNEKLFF
11	TRBV7-9	few	TRBJ2-5	-	TGTGCCAGCAGCTCCGTCGAGACCCAGTACTTC	CASSSVETQYF
13	TRBV5-1	-	TRBJ1-2	TRBD1	TGCGCCAGCAGCTTACAGGGGTCACATGGCTACACCTTC	CASSLQGSHGYTF
13	TRBV14	-	TRBJ1-2	-	TGTGCCAGCAGCCAAGTGGGGATAGGTGGCTACACCTTC	CASSQVGIGGYTF
17	TRBV19	-	TRBJ2-3	TRBD2	TGTGCCAGTAGTATAGTGGTGGTAGCGGGGGCCACAGATACGCAGTATTTT	CASSIVVVAGATDTQYF
13	TRBV6-5	-	TRBJ1-2	-	TGTGCCGGACGGGGAGGAATTTCGGGGGGCTACACCTTC	CAGRGGISGGYTF
16	TRBV9	-	TRBJ2-5	-	TGTGCCAGCAGCGTAGGGCCGGCGGGGCGCCAAGAGACCCAGTACTTC	CASSVGPAGRQETQYF
12	TRBV2	-	TRBJ1-2	-	TGTGCCAGCAGCGAGAATAACTATGGCTACACCTTC	CASSENNYGYTF
17	TRBV7-3	few	TRBJ2-2	TRBD2	TGTGCCAGCAGCTTAGCCCCCGGGACTACTACAACCGGGGAGCTGTTTTTT	CASSLAPGTTTTGELFF
16	TRBV9	-	TRBJ2-5	TRBD2	TGTGCCAGCAGCGTAGCTAGCGGGGGCGACCAAGAGACCCAGTACTTC	CASSVASGGDQETQYF
16	TRBV18	-	TRBJ1-1	-	TGTGCCAGCTCACCGAGCCGGGACACGGGGTTCGCTGAAGCTTTCTTT	CASSPSRDTGFAEAFF
15	TRBV5-1	-	TRBJ2-1	TRBD2	TGCGCCAGCAGCTTGGCGTTAGCGGGGGGGCCTGAGCAGTTCTTC	CASSLALAGGPEQFF
15	TRBV6-5	-	TRBJ1-2	-	TGTGCCAGCAGTTACTCCGGGAAGGGCCTCTATGGCTACACCTTC	CASSYSGKGLYGYTF
11	TRBV5-6	-	TRBJ2-5	-	TGTGCCAGCAGCTTGGATGAGACCCAGTACTTC	CASSLDETQYF
17	TRBV19	-	TRBJ2-3	-	TGTGCCAGTAGTATCTATACGGGGTTCACTAGCACAGATACGCAGTATTTT	CASSIYTGFTSTDTQYF
15	TRBV6-1	-	TRBJ2-1	TRBD2	TGTGCCAGCAGTGATAGCGGGGGCCCCTACAATGAGCAGTTCTTC	CASSDSGGPYNEQFF
14	TRBV18	medium-sized	TRBJ2-2	-	TGTGCCAGCTCACCACGGACCCTCGACGGGGAGCTGTTTTTT	CASSPRTLDGELFF
15	TRBV5-1	-	TRBJ2-5	TRBD2	TGCGCCAGCAGCTTGACTAGCGGTGGGCGAGAGACCCAGTACTTC	CASSLTSGGRETQYF
14	TRBV6-5	-	TRBJ1-2	-	TGTGCCAGCACCTTGGGGCAGGGCCTCTATGGCTACACCTTC	CASTLGQGLYGYTF
13	TRBV19	once	TRBJ1-4	-	TGTGCCACTAGTGGGACCCTAGATGAAAAACTGTTTTTT	CATSGTLDEKLFF
17	TRBV11-3	-	TRBJ2-2	-	TGTGCCAGCAGCTTAGATCTCGCTCGAGGGGGTACCGGGGAGCTGTTTTTT	CASSLDLARGGTGELFF